The clone carrying this T cell receptor (beta chain) was seen many times. Those patients with uncontrolled infection, other autoimmune disease, pregnancy or lactation were excluded. Diagnoses used clinical symptoms, serum thyroxine and TRAb, thyroid ultrasound and orbital computed tomography. The TCR beta CDR3 regions underwent amplification using RNA transcripts as the source. In the first-round RT-PCR of the TCR CDR3, the HTBI primer set was used. Via MiXCR, TCRdb re-called the multiplex PCR reads, giving one row per CDR3 protein. This sample yields roughly 500,000 distinct CDR3 sequences, of which approximately 25% are seen a single time; around 11% belongs to the top ten. This entry comes from a study of T cells in Graves' hyperthyroidism and ophthalmopathy. Study information: At the time of initial diagnosis and before any treatment, peripheral blood was collected.

This TCR came from a woman aged 30 to 39 with Graves' ophthalmopathy. Sequenced sample: blood.

As DNA, the CDR3 is TGCAGTGCTAGTACGACAGGGGCCAACACTGAAGCTTTCTTT. It specifies CSASTTGANTEAFF. The rearrangement uses TRBV20-1 and TRBJ1-1, with 8 bases fitting TRBD1. J lost 2 bases, V lost 3 bases, and 5 bases had no gene match. Per the germline V gene, CDR1 is DFQATT and CDR2 is SNEGSKA (reference sequence). The CDR3 runs 14 residues.